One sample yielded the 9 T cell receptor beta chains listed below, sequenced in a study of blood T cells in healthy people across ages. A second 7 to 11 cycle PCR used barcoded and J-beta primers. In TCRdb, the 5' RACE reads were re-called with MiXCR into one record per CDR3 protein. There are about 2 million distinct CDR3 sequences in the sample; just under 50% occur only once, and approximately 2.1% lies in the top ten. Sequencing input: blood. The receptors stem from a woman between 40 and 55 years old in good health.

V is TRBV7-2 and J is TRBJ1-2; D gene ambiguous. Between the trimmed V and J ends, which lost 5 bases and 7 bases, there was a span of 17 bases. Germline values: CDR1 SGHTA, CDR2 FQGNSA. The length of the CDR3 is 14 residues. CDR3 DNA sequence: TGTGCCAGCAGCACACCAAGCTGGGAGGCTGGCTACACCTTC. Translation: CASSTPSWEAGYTF.

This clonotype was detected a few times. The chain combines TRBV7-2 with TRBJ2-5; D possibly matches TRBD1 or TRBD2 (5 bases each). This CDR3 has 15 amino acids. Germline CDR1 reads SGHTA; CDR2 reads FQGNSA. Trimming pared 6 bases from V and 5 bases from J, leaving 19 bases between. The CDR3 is CASRPRGEGRETQYF. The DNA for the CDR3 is TGTGCCAGCAGACCAAGAGGGGAAGGCAGGGAGACCCAGTACTTC.

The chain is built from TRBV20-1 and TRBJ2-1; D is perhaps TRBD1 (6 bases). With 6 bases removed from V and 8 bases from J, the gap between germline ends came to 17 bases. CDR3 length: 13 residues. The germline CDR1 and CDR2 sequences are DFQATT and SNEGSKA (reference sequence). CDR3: CSAQRGYRDEQFF. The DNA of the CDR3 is TGCAGTGCCCAGAGGGGGTACAGGGATGAGCAGTTCTTC.

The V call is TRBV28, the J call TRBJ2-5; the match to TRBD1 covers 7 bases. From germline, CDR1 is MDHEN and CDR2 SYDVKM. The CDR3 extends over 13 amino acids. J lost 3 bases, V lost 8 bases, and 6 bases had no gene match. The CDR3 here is CASLGQGEETQYF. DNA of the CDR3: TGTGCCAGCCTGGGGCAGGGGGAAGAGACCCAGTACTTC.

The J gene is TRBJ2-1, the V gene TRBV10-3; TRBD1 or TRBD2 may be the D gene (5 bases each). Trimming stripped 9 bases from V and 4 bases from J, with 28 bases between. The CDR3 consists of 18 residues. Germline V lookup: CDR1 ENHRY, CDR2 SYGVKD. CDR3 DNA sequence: TGTGCCATATCCCCGTCCAAGGATGTGGGGGAGAGTTACAATGAGCAGTTCTTC. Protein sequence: CAISPSKDVGESYNEQFF.

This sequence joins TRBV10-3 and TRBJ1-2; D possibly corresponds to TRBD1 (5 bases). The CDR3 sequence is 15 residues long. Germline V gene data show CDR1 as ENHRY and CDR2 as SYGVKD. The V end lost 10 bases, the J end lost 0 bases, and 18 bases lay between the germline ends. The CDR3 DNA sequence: TGTGCCACCTCCCTGGAGGGGCAGACTAACTATGGCTACACCTTC. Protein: CATSLEGQTNYGYTF.

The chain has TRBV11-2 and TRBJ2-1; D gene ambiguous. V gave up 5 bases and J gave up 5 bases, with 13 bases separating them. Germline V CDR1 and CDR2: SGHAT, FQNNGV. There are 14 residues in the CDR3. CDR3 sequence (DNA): TGTGCCAGCAGCCCCCAGGCCAGGAACAATGAGCAGTTCTTC. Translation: CASSPQARNNEQFF.

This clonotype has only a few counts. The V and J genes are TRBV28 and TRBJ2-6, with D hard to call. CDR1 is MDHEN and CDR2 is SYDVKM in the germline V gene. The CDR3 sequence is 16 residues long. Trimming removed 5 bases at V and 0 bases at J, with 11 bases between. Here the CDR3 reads CASSRTQDSGANVLTF. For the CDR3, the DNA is TGTGCCAGCAGTCGCACCCAGGACTCTGGGGCCAACGTCCTGACTTTC.

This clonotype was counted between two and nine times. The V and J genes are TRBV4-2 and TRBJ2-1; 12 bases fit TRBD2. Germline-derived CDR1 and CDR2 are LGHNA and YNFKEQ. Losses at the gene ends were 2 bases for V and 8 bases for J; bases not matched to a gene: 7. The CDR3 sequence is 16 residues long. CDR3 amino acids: CASSQSSGGAWYEQFF. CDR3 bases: TGTGCCAGCAGCCAATCTAGCGGGGGGGCCTGGTATGAGCAGTTCTTC.